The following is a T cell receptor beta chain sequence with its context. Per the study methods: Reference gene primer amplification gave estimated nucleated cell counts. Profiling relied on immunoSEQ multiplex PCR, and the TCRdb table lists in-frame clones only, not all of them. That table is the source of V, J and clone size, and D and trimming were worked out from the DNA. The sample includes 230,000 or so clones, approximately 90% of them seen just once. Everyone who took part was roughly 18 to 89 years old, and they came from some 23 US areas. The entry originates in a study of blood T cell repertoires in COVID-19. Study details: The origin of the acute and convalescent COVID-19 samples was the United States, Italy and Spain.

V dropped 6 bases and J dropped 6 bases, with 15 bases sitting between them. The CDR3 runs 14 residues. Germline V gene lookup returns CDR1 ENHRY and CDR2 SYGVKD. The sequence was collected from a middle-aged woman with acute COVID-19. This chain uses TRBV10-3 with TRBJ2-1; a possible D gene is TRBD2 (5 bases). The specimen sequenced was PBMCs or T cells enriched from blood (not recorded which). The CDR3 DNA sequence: TGTGCCATCAGGCCGTCCAATGGAGGCAATGAGCAGTTCTTC. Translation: CAIRPSNGGNEQFF.